These 16 T cell receptor beta chains originate from one sample sequenced in a study of shared clonotypes between healthy human individuals. Profiling relied on immunoSEQ multiplex PCR, and the TCRdb table lists in-frame clones only, not all of them. This sample carries around 300,000 clones, about nine tenths of them seen once, and the ten largest clones take under 20%. The sample taken for sequencing was memory CD8+ T cells sorted from blood. Subset indicated: CD45RO+ cells pooled with CCR7-negative TemRA cells. Every receptor here comes from a man in his late teens or twenties in good health.

The chain employs TRBV19 and TRBJ1-1; D call uncertain. The CDR3 runs 15 residues. V was cut by 4 bases and J by 0 bases, with 12 bases left in between. CDR1 LNHDA and CDR2 SQIVND come from the germline V gene (reference sequence). CDR3 in DNA: TGTGCCAGTAGTAGATTGGAGGGCATGAACACTGAAGCTTTCTTT. Translation: CASSRLEGMNTEAFF.

This chain uses TRBV2 with TRBJ2-5; 9 bases align to TRBD2. The CDR3 consists of 16 residues. Germline values: CDR1 SNHLY, CDR2 FYNNEI. Trimming removed 8 bases from V and 5 bases from J; junction bases left unmatched: 15. Here the CDR3 reads CASFLLAGGWEETQYF. The CDR3 coding sequence is TGTGCCAGCTTTTTACTAGCGGGCGGTTGGGAGGAGACCCAGTACTTC.

The genes are TRBV30 and TRBJ2-7; the D gene is possibly TRBD2 (6 bases). V shed 0 bases and J shed 5 bases, with 17 bases lying between them. Germline lookup yields CDR1 GTSNPN and CDR2 SVGIG (reference sequence). The CDR3 is 15 amino acids. The CDR3 sequence is CAWSVAGTQRHEQYF. The CDR3 DNA reads as TGTGCCTGGAGTGTAGCCGGGACTCAGCGCCACGAGCAGTACTTC. The entire variable domain, with the rest obtained from reference TRBV30 and TRBJ2-7, is as follows: SQTIHQWPATLVQPVGSPLSLECTVEGTSNPNLYWYRQAAGRGLQLLFYSVGIGQISSEVPQNLSASRPQDRQFILSSKKLLLSDSGFYLCAWSVAGTQRHEQYFGPGTRLTVT.

The rearrangement uses TRBV2 and TRBJ2-3; TRBD2 matches at 10 bases. The CDR3 extends over 16 amino acids. V lost 3 bases and J lost 3; bases outside the gene matches: 6. Germline V lookup: CDR1 SNHLY, CDR2 FYNNEI. This chain's CDR3 is CASSDDNSGGTDTQYF. The CDR3 DNA sequence: TGTGCCAGCAGTGATGACAATAGCGGGGGGACAGATACGCAGTATTTT.

This clone has a count of ten or more. Other DNA sequences within the sample encode an identical CDR3. The chain has TRBV5-1 and TRBJ1-1, with TRBD1 identical over 9 bases. Per germline, CDR1 SGHRS and CDR2 YFSETQ. V shed 6 bases, J shed 2 bases, and the junction held 5 bases outside the gene matches. This CDR3 spans 14 amino acids. CDR3 DNA sequence: TGCGCCAGCACAAGGACAGGGGTTAACACTGAAGCTTTCTTT. As protein: CASTRTGVNTEAFF. Using reference TRBV5-1 and TRBJ1-1 for the parts outside the CDR3, the full variable domain is KAGVTQTPRYLIKTRGQQVTLSCSPISGHRSVSWYQQTPGQGLQFLFEYFSETQRNKGNFPGRFSGRQFSNSRSEMNVSTLELGDSALYLCASTRTGVNTEAFFGQGTRLTVV.

The chain combines TRBV29-1 with TRBJ2-1, with TRBD2 matching 12 bases. V was pared by 4 bases and J by 7 bases, with 8 bases of the junction left unmatched. This CDR3 comprises 15 residues. Germline loops: CDR1 SQVTM, CDR2 ANQGSEA. The CDR3 is CSVVPSGRVLNEQFF. The CDR3 DNA follows: TGCAGCGTTGTTCCTAGCGGGAGGGTCTTGAATGAGCAGTTCTTC.

The rearrangement joins TRBV6-1 to TRBJ2-5; 9 bases agree with TRBD1. The CDR3 has 15 residues. The junction had 8 bases not matched to a gene; V was cut back by 2 bases and J by 7 bases. Per the germline V gene, CDR1 is MNHNS and CDR2 is SASEGT. CDR3 in amino acids: CASSESTGGRGTQYF. Here the CDR3 DNA reads TGTGCCAGCAGTGAATCGACAGGGGGAAGGGGGACCCAGTACTTC.

This clone occurred once. CDR3 residues: CASSLDTEAFF. CDR3 bases: TGTGCCAGCAGTTTGGACACTGAAGCTTTCTTT. This rearrangement joins TRBV28 to TRBJ1-1; D ambiguous. Germline CDR1 is MDHEN and CDR2 is SYDVKM. The CDR3 loop spans 11 amino acids. V lost 3 bases and J lost 3, with 2 bases in between.

V gene TRBV11-2 combines with J gene TRBJ2-7; 13 bases line up with TRBD2. Looked up from germline, CDR1 is SGHAT and CDR2 is FQNNGV. The CDR3 consists of 14 residues. V trimming: 7 bases; J trimming: 4 bases; junction bases outside the gene matches: 4. The CDR3 sequence: CASIRLAGGYEQYF. Written as DNA, the CDR3 is TGTGCCAGCATCCGACTAGCGGGAGGTTACGAGCAGTACTTC.

The chain is built from TRBV7-6 and TRBJ2-6; TRBD2 matches 7 bases. Unmatched junction bases numbered 6, after V lost 1 base and J lost 0 bases. Germline CDR1 and CDR2: SGHVS and FNYEAQ. The CDR3 runs to 18 residues. The CDR3 reads CASSLGAGPLSGANVLTF. The DNA for the CDR3 is TGTGCCAGCAGCTTAGGAGCGGGACCACTCTCTGGGGCCAACGTCCTGACTTTC.

Only one count was recorded for this clone. The V and J genes are TRBV7-9 and TRBJ2-5; TRBD1 might be the D (6 bases). Germline V gene lookup returns CDR1 SEHNR and CDR2 FQNEAQ (reference sequence). This CDR3 has 17 residues. V lost 3 bases and J lost 2, with 19 bases in between. The DNA for the CDR3 is TGTGCCAGCAGCTTGGCACAACAGGGTGGAGATCAAGAGACCCAGTACTTC. Translated: CASSLAQQGGDQETQYF.

The chain carries TRBV27 and TRBJ2-1; the D is unclear. Germline V gene data show CDR1 as MNHEY and CDR2 as SMNVEV (reference sequence). There are 15 residues in the CDR3. The V end was cut by 2 bases, the J end by 7 bases, with 15 bases between. Here the CDR3 DNA reads TGTGCCAGCAGTTTAGGGCCGCTACCCTTTAATGAGCAGTTCTTC. It specifies CASSLGPLPFNEQFF.

This clone was recorded many times. The chain combines TRBV7-8 with TRBJ2-5; TRBD2 agrees at 8 bases. V lost 2 bases and J lost 5; bases outside the gene matches: 7. The CDR3 runs 15 residues. CDR1 SGHVS and CDR2 FQNEAQ come from the germline V gene. CDR3: CASSLFQRERETQYF. For the CDR3, the DNA is TGTGCCAGCAGCTTATTCCAGCGGGAGAGGGAGACCCAGTACTTC.

This clone has only one observation. V gene TRBV4-3 combines with J gene TRBJ1-1; D gene unclear. Trimming left V 1 base short and J 2 bases short, with 17 bases between. Germline V gives CDR1 LGHNA, CDR2 YSLEER. The CDR3 runs 17 residues. CDR3 loop: CASSQAFRTLSNTEAFF. In DNA form, the CDR3 reads TGCGCCAGCAGCCAAGCTTTCCGGACTTTATCTAACACTGAAGCTTTCTTT.

Points on this clone: The sample has other DNA sequences that encode this CDR3 too. J is TRBJ2-3 and V is TRBV9; tentatively, D is TRBD1 or TRBD2 (5 bases each). This CDR3 comprises 12 residues. V dropped 0 bases and J dropped 6 bases, with 5 bases sitting between them. Germline V lookup: CDR1 SGDLS, CDR2 YYNGEE. The CDR3, as DNA: TGTGCCAGCAGCGTAGGGGGGGATACGCAGTATTTT. This translates into CASSVGGDTQYF.

The chain combines TRBV27 with TRBJ1-2; D is uncertain. CDR1 is MNHEY and CDR2 is SMNVEV in the germline V gene (reference sequence). There are 13 residues in the CDR3. Trimming shortened V by 0 bases and J by 5 bases, and 7 bases separated the two germline ends. The chain's CDR3 is CASSLSIGYGYTF. Here the CDR3 DNA reads TGTGCCAGCAGTTTATCGATCGGGTATGGCTACACCTTC.